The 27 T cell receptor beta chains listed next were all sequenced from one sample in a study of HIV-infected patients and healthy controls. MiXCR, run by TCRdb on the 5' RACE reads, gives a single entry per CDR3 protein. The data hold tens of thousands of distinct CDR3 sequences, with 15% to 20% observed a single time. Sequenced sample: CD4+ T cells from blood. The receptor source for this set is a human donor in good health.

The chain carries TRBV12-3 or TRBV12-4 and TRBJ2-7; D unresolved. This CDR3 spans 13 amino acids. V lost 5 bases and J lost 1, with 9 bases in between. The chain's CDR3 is CASSAGSSYEQYF. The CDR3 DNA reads TGTGCCAGCAGTGCCGGGTCATCCTACGAGCAGTACTTC.

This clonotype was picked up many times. The CDR3 region is CASSPGPVGQFF. The DNA of the CDR3 is TGTGCCAGCAGTCCGGGGCCAGTGGGGCAGTTCTTC. The chain employs TRBV12-3 or TRBV12-4 and TRBJ2-1; D could derive from TRBD1 or TRBD2 (5 bases each). This CDR3 spans 12 amino acids. Trimming removed 5 bases from V and 12 bases from J, with 14 bases in between.

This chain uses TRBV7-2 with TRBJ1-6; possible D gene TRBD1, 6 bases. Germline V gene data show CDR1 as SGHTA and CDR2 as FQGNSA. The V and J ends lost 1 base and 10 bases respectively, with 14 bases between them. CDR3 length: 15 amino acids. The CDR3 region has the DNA TGTGCCAGCAGCTTAGAAGGGGGAAGTGGGTCACCCCTCCACTTT. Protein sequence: CASSLEGGSGSPLHF.

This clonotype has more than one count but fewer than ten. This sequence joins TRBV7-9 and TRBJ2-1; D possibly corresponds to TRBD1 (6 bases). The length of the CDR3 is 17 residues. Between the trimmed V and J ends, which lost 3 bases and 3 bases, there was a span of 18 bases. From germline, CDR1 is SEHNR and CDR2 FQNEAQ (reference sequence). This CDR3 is CASSLGAERQGYNEQFF. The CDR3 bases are TGTGCCAGCAGCTTGGGGGCGGAGCGGCAAGGCTACAATGAGCAGTTCTTC.

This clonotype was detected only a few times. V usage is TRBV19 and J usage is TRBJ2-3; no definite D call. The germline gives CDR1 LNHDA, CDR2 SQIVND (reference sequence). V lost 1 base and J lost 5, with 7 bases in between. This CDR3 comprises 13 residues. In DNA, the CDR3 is TGTGCCAGTAGTATAGGATGGCAAGATACGCAGTATTTT. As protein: CASSIGWQDTQYF.

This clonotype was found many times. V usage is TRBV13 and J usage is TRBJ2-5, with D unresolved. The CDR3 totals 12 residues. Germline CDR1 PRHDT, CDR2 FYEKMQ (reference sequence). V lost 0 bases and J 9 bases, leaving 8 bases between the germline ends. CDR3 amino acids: CASSLGMGAQYF. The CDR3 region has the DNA TGTGCCAGCAGCTTAGGCATGGGCGCCCAGTACTTC.

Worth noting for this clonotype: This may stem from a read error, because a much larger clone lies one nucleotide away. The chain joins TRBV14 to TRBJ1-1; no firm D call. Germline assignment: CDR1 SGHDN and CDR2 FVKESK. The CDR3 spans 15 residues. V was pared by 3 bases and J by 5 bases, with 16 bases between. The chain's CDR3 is CASSQDSWVRTEAFF. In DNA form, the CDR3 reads TGTGCCAGCAGCCAGGACTCGTGGGTGCGGACTGAAGCTTTCTTT. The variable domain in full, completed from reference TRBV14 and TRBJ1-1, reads EAGVTQFPSHSVIEKGQTVTLRCDPISGHDNLYWYRRVMGKEIKFLLHFVKESKQDESGMPNNRFLAERTGGTYSTLKVQPAELEDSGVYFCASSQDSWVRTEAFFGQGTRLTVV.

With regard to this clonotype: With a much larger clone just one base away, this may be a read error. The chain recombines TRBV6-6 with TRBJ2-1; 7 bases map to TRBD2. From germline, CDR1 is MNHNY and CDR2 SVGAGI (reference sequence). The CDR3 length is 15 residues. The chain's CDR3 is CASSYPSGKNNEHFF. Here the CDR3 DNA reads TGTGCCAGCAGCTATCCCAGCGGGAAGAACAATGAGCATTTCTTC.

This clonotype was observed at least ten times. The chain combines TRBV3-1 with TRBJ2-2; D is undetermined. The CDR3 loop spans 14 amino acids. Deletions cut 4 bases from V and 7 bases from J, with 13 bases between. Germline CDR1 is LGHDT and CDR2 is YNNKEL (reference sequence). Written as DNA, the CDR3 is TGTGCCAGCAGCCGATCCTCCGTAGTCGGGGAGCTGTTTTTT. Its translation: CASSRSSVVGELFF.

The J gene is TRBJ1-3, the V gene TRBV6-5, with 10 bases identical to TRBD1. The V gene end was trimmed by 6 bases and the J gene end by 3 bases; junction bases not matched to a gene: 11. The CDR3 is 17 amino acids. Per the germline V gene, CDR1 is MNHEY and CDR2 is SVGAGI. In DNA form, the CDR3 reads TGTGCCAGCAGGACGACCGGGACAGGGGTGTTTGGAAACACCATATATTTT. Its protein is CASRTTGTGVFGNTIYF.

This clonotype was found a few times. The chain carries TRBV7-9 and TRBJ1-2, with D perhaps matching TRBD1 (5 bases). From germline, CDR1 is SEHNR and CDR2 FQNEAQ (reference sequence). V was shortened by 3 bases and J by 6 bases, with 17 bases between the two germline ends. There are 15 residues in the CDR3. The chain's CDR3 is CASSFLKTGTDGYTF. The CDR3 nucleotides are TGTGCCAGCAGCTTCCTAAAGACCGGGACTGATGGCTACACCTTC.

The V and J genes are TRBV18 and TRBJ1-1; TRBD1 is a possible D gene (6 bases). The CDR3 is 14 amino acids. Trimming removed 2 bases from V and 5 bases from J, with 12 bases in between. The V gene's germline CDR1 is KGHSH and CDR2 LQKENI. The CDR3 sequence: CASSPGQGKTEAFF. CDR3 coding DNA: TGTGCCAGCTCACCAGGGCAGGGGAAGACTGAAGCTTTCTTT.

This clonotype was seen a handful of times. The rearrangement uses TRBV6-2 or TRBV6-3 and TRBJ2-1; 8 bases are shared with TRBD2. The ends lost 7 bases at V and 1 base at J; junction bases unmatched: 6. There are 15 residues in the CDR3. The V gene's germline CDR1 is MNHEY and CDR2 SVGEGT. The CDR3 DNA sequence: TGTGCCAGCACCACGGGGGGGCCATCCTACAATGAGCAGTTCTTC. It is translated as CASTTGGPSYNEQFF.

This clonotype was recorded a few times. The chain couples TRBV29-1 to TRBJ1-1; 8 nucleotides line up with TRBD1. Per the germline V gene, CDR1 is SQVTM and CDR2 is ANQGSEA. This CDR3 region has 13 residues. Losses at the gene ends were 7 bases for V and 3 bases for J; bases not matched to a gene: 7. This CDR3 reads CSGRGRLYTEAFF. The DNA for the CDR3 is TGCAGCGGCAGGGGGCGACTTTACACTGAAGCTTTCTTT.

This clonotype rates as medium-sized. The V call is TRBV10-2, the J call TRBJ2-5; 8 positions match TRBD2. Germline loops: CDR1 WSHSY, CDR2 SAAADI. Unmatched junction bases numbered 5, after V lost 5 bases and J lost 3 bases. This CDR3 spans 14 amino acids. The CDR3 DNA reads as TGCGCCAGCAGTTTCGGGACTAGAAAAGAGACCCAGTACTTC. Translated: CASSFGTRKETQYF.

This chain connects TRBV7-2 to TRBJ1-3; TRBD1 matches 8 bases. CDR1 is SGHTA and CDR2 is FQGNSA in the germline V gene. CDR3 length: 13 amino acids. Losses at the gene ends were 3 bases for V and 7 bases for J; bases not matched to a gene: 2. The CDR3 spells CASSLDRDNTIYF. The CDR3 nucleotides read TGTGCCAGCAGCTTGGACAGGGATAACACCATATATTTT.

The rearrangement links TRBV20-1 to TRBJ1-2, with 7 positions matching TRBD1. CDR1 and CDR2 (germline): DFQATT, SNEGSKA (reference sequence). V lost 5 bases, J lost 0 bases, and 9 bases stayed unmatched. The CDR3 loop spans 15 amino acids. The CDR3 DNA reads TGCAGTGCTGTTAGGGGGACAGTTACTAACTATGGCTACACCTTC. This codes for CSAVRGTVTNYGYTF.

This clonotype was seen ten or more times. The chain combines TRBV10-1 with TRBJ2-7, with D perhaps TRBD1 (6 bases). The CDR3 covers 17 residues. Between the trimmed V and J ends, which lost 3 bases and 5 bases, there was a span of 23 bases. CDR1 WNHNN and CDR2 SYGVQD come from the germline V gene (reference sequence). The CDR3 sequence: CASSDRKTGPGRNEQYF. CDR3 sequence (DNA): TGCGCCAGCAGTGACCGAAAGACAGGCCCTGGGAGAAACGAGCAGTACTTC.

CDR3 loop: CASSQSRNTIYF. CDR3 nucleotide sequence: TGTGCCAGCAGCCAATCGAGAAACACCATATATTTT. V is TRBV14 and J is TRBJ1-3; D gene ambiguous. The CDR3 is made up of 12 amino acids. Trimming removed 2 bases from V and 5 bases from J, with 4 bases in between. Per germline, CDR1 SGHDN and CDR2 FVKESK.

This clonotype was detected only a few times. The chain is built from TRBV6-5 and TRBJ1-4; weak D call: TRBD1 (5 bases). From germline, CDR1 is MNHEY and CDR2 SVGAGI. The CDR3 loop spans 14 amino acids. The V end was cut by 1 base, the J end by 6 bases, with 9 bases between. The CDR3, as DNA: TGTGCCAGCAGTTACTTGGGGGGTGATGAAAAACTGTTTTTT. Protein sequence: CASSYLGGDEKLFF.

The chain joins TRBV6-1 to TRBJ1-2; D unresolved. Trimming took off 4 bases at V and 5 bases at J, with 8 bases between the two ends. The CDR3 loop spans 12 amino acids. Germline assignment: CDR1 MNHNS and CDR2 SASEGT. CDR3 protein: CASSVESYGYTF. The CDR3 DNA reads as TGTGCCAGCAGTGTAGAAAGTTATGGCTACACCTTC.

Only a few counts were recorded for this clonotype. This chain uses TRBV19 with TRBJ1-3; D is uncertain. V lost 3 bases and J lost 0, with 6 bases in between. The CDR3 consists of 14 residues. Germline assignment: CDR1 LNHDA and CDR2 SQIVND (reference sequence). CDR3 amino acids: CASSMRSSGNTIYF. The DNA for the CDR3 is TGTGCCAGTAGTATGAGGAGCTCTGGAAACACCATATATTTT.

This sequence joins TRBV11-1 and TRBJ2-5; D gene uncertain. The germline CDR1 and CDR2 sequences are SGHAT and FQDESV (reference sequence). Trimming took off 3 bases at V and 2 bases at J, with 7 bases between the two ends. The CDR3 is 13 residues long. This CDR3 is CASSFTVQETQYF. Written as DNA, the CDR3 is TGTGCCAGCAGCTTCACGGTGCAAGAGACCCAGTACTTC. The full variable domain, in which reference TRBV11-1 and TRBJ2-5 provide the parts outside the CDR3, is EAEVAQSPRYKITEKSQAVAFWCDPISGHATLYWYRQILGQGPELLVQFQDESVVDDSQLPKDRFSAERLKGVDSTLKIQPAELGDSAMYLCASSFTVQETQYFGPGTRLLVL.

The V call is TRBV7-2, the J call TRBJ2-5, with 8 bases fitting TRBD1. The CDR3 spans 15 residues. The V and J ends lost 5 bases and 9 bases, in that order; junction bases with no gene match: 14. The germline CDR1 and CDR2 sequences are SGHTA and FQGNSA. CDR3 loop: CASSTDRGPGVPQYF. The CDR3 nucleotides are TGTGCCAGCAGCACCGACAGGGGACCCGGGGTCCCCCAGTACTTC.

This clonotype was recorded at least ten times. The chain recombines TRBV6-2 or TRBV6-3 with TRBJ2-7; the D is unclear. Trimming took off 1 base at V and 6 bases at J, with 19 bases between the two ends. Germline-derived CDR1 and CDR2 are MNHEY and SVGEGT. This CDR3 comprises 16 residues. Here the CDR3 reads CASSYLPAVPKVEQYF. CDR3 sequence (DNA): TGTGCCAGCAGTTACTTGCCGGCGGTCCCCAAGGTCGAGCAGTACTTC.

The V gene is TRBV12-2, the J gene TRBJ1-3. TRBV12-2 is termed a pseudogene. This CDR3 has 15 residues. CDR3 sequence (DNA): TGTGCAAGTCGCTTAGACTCCTTCTCTGGAAACACCATATATTTT. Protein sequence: CASRLDSFSGNTIYF.

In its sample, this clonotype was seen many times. The CDR3 loop is CAISDNNLAKNIQYF. The CDR3 DNA reads TGTGCCATCAGTGACAACAACCTAGCCAAAAACATTCAGTACTTC. The chain joins TRBV10-3 to TRBJ2-4; D is unresolved. CDR1 ENHRY and CDR2 SYGVKD come from the germline V gene. The ends were cut back, 3 bases at V and 0 bases at J, with 9 bases in the middle. This CDR3 region has 15 residues.